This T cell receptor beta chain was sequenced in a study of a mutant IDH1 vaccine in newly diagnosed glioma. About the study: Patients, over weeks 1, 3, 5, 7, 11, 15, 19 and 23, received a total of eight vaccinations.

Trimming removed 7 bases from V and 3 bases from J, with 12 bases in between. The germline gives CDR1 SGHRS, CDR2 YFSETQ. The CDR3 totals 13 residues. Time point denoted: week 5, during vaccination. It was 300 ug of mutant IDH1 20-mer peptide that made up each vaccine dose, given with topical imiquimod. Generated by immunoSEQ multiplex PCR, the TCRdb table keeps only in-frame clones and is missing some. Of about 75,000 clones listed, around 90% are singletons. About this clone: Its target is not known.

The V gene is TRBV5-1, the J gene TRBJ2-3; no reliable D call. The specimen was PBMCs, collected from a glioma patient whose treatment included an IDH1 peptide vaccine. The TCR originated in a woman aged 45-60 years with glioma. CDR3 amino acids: CASQEGWTDTQYF. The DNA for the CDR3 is TGCGCCAGCCAGGAAGGGTGGACAGATACGCAGTATTTT.